This T cell receptor beta chain came from a study of tumour-infiltrating T cells in Burkitt lymphoma. In the study overall: Patients covered every epidemiological subtype of Burkitt lymphoma. Overall and progression-free survival were predicted by productive clonality.

TCRdb keeps only in-frame clones here, not all; method: immunoSEQ multiplex PCR. The table has 2,500 to 3,500 clones, 13% to 15% seen once. The J segment lost 3 bases and the V segment lost 4 bases, leaving 3 bases of the junction unmatched. The CDR3 totals 15 residues. Germline CDR1 is LGHNA and CDR2 is YSLEER. As concerns this clone: Its antigen remains unidentified. Within the sample, other DNA sequences also encode this same CDR3.

General study points: Public clonotypes, several, appeared across numerous Burkitt lymphoma patients.

Sequenced material: tumor tissue. The receptor comes from a human donor with Burkitt lymphoma. The rearrangement joins TRBV4-3 to TRBJ1-3; 10 bases are shared with TRBD1. CDR3 residues: CASSPGTGDGNTIYF. The CDR3 DNA is TGCGCCAGCAGCCCCGGGACAGGGGATGGAAACACCATATATTTT.